The 13 T cell receptor beta chains reported below all come from one sample, sequenced in a study of CD8+ T cells in alopecia areata. Sequencing templates came from extracted RNA that was reverse transcribed into cDNA. The method was immunoSEQ multiplex PCR; TCRdb's version includes in-frame clones alone and lacks a portion of them. The sample lists about 180,000 clones; over 55% were seen once. The specimen comprised CD4+ T cells sorted from blood, sampled at week 0. The receptors shown here come from a human donor with alopecia areata.

Note on this clone: This sample also contains other DNA sequences that code for the same CDR3. The chain uses TRBV29-1 and TRBJ2-1, with 9 nucleotides matching TRBD1. V was pared by 5 bases and J by 5 bases, with 4 bases of the junction left unmatched. Germline lookup yields CDR1 SQVTM and CDR2 ANQGSEA. This CDR3 has 13 amino acids. The CDR3 reads CSVNRGPDNEQFF. CDR3 nucleotide sequence: TGCAGCGTTAACAGGGGGCCTGACAATGAGCAGTTCTTC.

The chain carries TRBV27 and TRBJ1-2; D unclear. CDR3 size: 11 residues. Trimming pared 4 bases from V and 7 bases from J, leaving 7 bases between. In germline, CDR1 is MNHEY, CDR2 SMNVEV (reference sequence). CDR3 amino acids: CASSSRRGYTF. CDR3 DNA sequence: TGTGCCAGCAGTTCCCGACGTGGCTACACCTTC.

This clone occurred a few times. The V call is TRBV30, the J call TRBJ1-2; no reliable D call. Germline CDR1 and CDR2: GTSNPN and SVGIG (reference sequence). The CDR3 spans 14 residues. V was trimmed by 0 bases and J by 4 bases, leaving 12 bases between them. The CDR3 bases are TGTGCCTGGAGTGTACTGGGAGACCTCTATGGCTACACCTTC. Encoded protein: CAWSVLGDLYGYTF.

This clone was picked up a small number of times. The rearrangement uses TRBV6-5 and TRBJ1-6; D is unclear. The CDR3 totals 13 residues. Germline CDR1 reads MNHEY; CDR2 reads SVGAGI. V was trimmed by 2 bases and J by 10 bases, leaving 9 bases between them. CDR3 nucleotides: TGTGCCAGCAGTTACGGGGTTGAATCACCCCTCCACTTT. Its protein is CASSYGVESPLHF.

The V call is TRBV15, the J call TRBJ1-6; D not certain. The CDR3 totals 15 residues. V lost 0 bases and J lost 11, with 14 bases in between. CDR1 and CDR2 from the germline V gene are LNHNV and YYDKDF (reference sequence). The CDR3 DNA reads as TGTGCCACCAGCAGAGATTGGGCTGACTTGGCACCCCTCCACTTT. Translated: CATSRDWADLAPLHF.

This sequence joins TRBV29-1 and TRBJ2-3; the D is unclear. V was clipped by 0 bases and J by 5 bases, with 6 bases between them. CDR3 length: 12 amino acids. Germline V gene data show CDR1 as SQVTM and CDR2 as ANQGSEA. CDR3 sequence reads: CSVEDWRDTQYF. The DNA of the CDR3 is TGCAGCGTTGAAGATTGGCGAGATACGCAGTATTTT.

This clone was recorded a few times. The chain is built from TRBV9 and TRBJ2-6; D ambiguous. CDR3 length: 16 residues. Germline V gene data show CDR1 as SGDLS and CDR2 as YYNGEE. V lost 4 bases and J 4 bases, leaving 15 bases between the germline ends. The DNA of the CDR3 is TGTGCCAGCAGCCTCGCTCCCCCGGGCGGGGCCAACGTCCTGACTTTC. Its protein is CASSLAPPGGANVLTF.

The chain combines TRBV14 with TRBJ1-1; D ambiguous. Germline V gives CDR1 SGHDN, CDR2 FVKESK. The germline V and J ends were trimmed by 0 bases and 7 bases, with 12 bases remaining between them. The CDR3 runs 14 residues. Here the CDR3 reads CASSQDVTNREAFF. The CDR3 DNA reads TGTGCCAGCAGCCAAGATGTAACAAACCGTGAAGCTTTCTTT.

The rearrangement joins TRBV15 to TRBJ2-5, with D perhaps TRBD2 (6 bases). Trimming pared 4 bases from V and 2 bases from J, leaving 14 bases between. The CDR3 extends over 15 amino acids. Germline-derived CDR1 and CDR2 are LNHNV and YYDKDF (reference sequence). The CDR3, as DNA: TGTGCCACCAGCACGAACCCGGGAGCGCAAGAGACCCAGTACTTC. As protein: CATSTNPGAQETQYF.

This clone appeared a few times. The chain has TRBV7-2 and TRBJ2-2; the match to TRBD2 covers 8 bases. The CDR3 length is 15 residues. The J segment lost 3 bases and the V segment lost 5 bases, leaving 5 bases of the junction unmatched. The germline CDR1 and CDR2 sequences are SGHTA and FQGNSA. CDR3 in DNA: TGTGCCAGCAGCGACCGGCGGGGGGACACCGGGGAGCTGTTTTTT. It is translated as CASSDRRGDTGELFF.

The genes are TRBV4-1 and TRBJ1-5; the D gene is possibly TRBD1 (6 bases). The CDR3 sequence is 17 residues long. V was pared by 0 bases and J by 5 bases, with 17 bases between. CDR1 and CDR2 (germline): MGHRA, YSYEKL. CDR3 in DNA: TGCGCCAGCAGCCAAGAAAGGTTAGGCAGGGGATATCAGCCCCAGCATTTT. This sequence encodes CASSQERLGRGYQPQHF.

The CDR3 loop reads CAISEERSSYEQYF. The CDR3 DNA sequence: TGTGCCATCAGTGAGGAAAGGAGCTCCTACGAGCAGTACTTC. This chain links TRBV10-3 with TRBJ2-7, with no clear D. V lost 2 bases and J 0 bases, leaving 8 bases between the germline ends. This CDR3 has 14 amino acids. CDR1 is ENHRY, CDR2 SYGVKD, per germline.

V gene TRBV11-3 combines with J gene TRBJ2-3; D not resolved. The CDR3 runs to 15 residues. With 0 bases removed from V and 2 bases from J, the gap between germline ends came to 9 bases. The germline gives CDR1 SGHNT, CDR2 YENEEA. DNA for the CDR3: TGTGCCAGCAGCTTAGATCGCGCTCCCACAGATACGCAGTATTTT. Protein sequence: CASSLDRAPTDTQYF. Complete variable domain (other parts from reference TRBV11-3 and TRBJ2-3): EAGVVQSPRYKIIEKKQPVAFWCNPISGHNTLYWYLQNLGQGPELLIRYENEEAVDDSQLPKDRFSAERLKGVDSTLKIQPAELGDSAVYLCASSLDRAPTDTQYFGPGTRLTVL.